This TCR beta chain was profiled in a study of cytomegalovirus exposure and HLA in healthy donors. The germline V gene has CDR1 MGHRA and CDR2 YSYEKL. The CDR3 runs 18 residues. V lost 3 bases and J 0 bases, leaving 15 bases between the germline ends. Vbeta (60) and Jbeta (13) primers were used in the PCR. The assay was immunoSEQ multiplex PCR, and TCRdb's table has in-frame clones only and misses some. In the table there are roughly 92,000 clones, approximately 80% of which are singletons. This clone was seen only a few times. The TCR comes from a woman aged 45 to 65 in good health and CMV-seropositive. V and J are TRBV4-1 and TRBJ2-6; D gene uncertain. The material sequenced was PBMCs. This CDR3 reads CASSHNTAEPSGANVLTF. The CDR3 DNA reads as TGCGCCAGCAGCCATAACACTGCGGAACCCTCTGGGGCCAACGTCCTGACTTTC.